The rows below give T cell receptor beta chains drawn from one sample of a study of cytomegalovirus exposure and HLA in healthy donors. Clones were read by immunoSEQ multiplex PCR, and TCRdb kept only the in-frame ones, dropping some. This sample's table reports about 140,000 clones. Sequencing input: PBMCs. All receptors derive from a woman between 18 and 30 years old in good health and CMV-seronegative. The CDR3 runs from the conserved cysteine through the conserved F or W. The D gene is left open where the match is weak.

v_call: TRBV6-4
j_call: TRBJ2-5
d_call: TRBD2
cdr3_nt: TGTGCCAGCAGTGACCAGCGGGGAGAGACCCAGTACTTC
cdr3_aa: CASSDQRGETQYF

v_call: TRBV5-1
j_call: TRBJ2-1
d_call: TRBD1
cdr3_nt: TGCGCCAGCAGACCCCAGGGGGCCAGTGAGCAGTTCTTC
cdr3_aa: CASRPQGASEQFF

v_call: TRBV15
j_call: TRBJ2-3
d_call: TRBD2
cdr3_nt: TGTGCCACCAGCAGAGATAACCCTAGCGGGGTAGATACGCAGTATTTT
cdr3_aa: CATSRDNPSGVDTQYF

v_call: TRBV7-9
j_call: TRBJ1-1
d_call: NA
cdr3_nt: TGTGCCAGCAGCTCCCTACAGGGATATAAAATCGAAGCTTTCTTT
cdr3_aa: CASSSLQGYKIEAFF

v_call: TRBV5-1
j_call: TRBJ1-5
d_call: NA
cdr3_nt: TGCGCCAGCAGCTTGGATCCAGTTGGTCCCAATCAGCCCCAGCATTTT
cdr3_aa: CASSLDPVGPNQPQHF

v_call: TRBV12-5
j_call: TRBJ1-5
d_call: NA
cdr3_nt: TGTGCTAGTGGTTTTGGCCATAGCAATCAGCCCCAGCATTTT
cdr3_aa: CASGFGHSNQPQHF

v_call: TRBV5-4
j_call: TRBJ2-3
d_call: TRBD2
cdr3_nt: TGTGCCAGCAGTTCAAGCGGGAGTGATACGCAGTATTTT
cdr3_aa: CASSSSGSDTQYF

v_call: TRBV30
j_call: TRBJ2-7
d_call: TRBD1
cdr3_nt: TGTGCCTGGAAGAGAGACAGGGAGTACTACGAGCAGTACTTC
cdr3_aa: CAWKRDREYYEQYF

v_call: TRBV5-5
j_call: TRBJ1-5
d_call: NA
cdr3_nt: TGTGCCAGCAGCTTGGCCTCGGGAAGAGGTCAGCCCCAGCATTTT
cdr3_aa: CASSLASGRGQPQHF

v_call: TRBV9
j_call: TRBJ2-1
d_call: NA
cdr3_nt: TGTGCCAGCAGCTCCGACTGGACATACAATGAGCAGTTCTTC
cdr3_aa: CASSSDWTYNEQFF

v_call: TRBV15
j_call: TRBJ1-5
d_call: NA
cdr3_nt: TGTGCCACCAGCAGAGATTCGAACAGGCTGGCCCAGCATTTT
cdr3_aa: CATSRDSNRLAQHF

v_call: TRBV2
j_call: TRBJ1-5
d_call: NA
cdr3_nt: TGTGCCAGCAGTGTAGTAAAGGGAGGACAGCCCCAGCATTTT
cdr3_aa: CASSVVKGGQPQHF

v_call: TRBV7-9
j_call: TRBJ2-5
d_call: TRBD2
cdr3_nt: TGTGCCAGCAGCTCCACGGGACTAGCGGGAGAGACCCAGTACTTC
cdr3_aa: CASSSTGLAGETQYF

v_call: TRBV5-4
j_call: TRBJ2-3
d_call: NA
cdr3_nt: TGTGCCAGCAGCTCGGAGGCGGATACGCAGTATTTT
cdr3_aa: CASSSEADTQYF

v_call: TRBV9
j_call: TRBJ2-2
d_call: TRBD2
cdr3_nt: TGTGCCAGCAGCGTCCGCGGGAGTCCGAACACCGGGGAGCTGTTTTTT
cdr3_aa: CASSVRGSPNTGELFF

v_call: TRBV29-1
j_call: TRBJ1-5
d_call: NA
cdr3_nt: TGCAGCGTTGCTGACTTCAATCAGCCCCAGCATTTT
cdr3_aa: CSVADFNQPQHF

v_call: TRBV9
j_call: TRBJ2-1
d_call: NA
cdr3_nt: TGTGCCAGCGCCGGCGGCGAGCAGTTCTTC
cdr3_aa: CASAGGEQFF

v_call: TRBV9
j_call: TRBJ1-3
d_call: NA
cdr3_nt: TGTGCCAGCAGCGCGACAGGAGCGAGCTCTGGAAACACCATATATTTT
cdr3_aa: CASSATGASSGNTIYF

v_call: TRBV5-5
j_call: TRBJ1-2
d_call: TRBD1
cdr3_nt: TGTGCCAGCAGCCAGCGGACAGGATCTAACTATGGCTACACCTTC
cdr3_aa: CASSQRTGSNYGYTF